Below, one T cell receptor (beta chain) is given with its context. The table came from immunoSEQ multiplex PCR; TCRdb's copy has only in-frame clones and leaves some out. The sample has 100,000 to 120,000 clones; about 94% are singletons. This record belongs to a study of T cell responses to AZD1222 COVID-19 vaccine. The V and J ends lost 3 bases and 7 bases, in that order; junction bases with no gene match: 13. CDR3 length: 17 residues. In germline, CDR1 is KGHSH, CDR2 LQKENI. The rearrangement links TRBV18 to TRBJ2-2; TRBD1 matches at 8 bases. Sample: peripheral blood, taken 28 days after the second AZD1222 dose. The clonotype originates from an adult who received the AZD1222 COVID-19 vaccine. The CDR3 nucleotides are TGTGCCAGCTCACCCATGACAGGGGTCTTTGACCTCGGGGAGCTGTTTTTT. It translates to CASSPMTGVFDLGELFF.